What follows describes a single T cell receptor beta chain. The antigen is not known. This sample was included in a study of cytomegalovirus exposure and HLA in healthy donors. The PCR had 60 Vbeta and 13 Jbeta primers. The table came from immunoSEQ multiplex PCR; TCRdb's copy has only in-frame clones and leaves some out. Altogether 150,000 to 200,000 clones are present, 81% being singletons, with the ten largest covering over 2%. Study-wide findings and caveats: Analyses of presence and absence presupposed an approximately uniform sequencing depth across donors. Earlier analysis yielded a pattern in which most TCR beta V segments were productive about 87% or about 30% of the time. Among donors in an Asian-associated ancestry cluster, a later analysis reportedly found fewer N-insertions than the approximately 670-donor mean.

Material: PBMCs. This sequence was found in a woman in her 30s in good health and CMV-seronegative.

This chain's CDR3 is CATSRSTLGTGGYEQYF. The CDR3 DNA reads TGTGCCACCAGCAGATCAACTCTCGGGACCGGGGGCTACGAGCAGTACTTC. The chain has TRBV15 and TRBJ2-7; TRBD2 might be the D (6 bases). Trimming took off 2 bases at V and 3 bases at J, with 20 bases between the two ends. Germline assignment: CDR1 LNHNV and CDR2 YYDKDF (reference sequence). The CDR3 covers 17 residues.